What follows are 21 T cell receptor beta chains derived from one specimen sequenced in a study of technical replicates of blood from a handful of donors (dated by TCRdb to between 2016 and 2019). Library prep was done by the immunoSEQ multiplex PCR assay. TCRdb's version of the immuneACCESS table is confined to in-frame rearrangements and falls short of the full clone set. An unresolved V gene accounts for under half of the shortfall where checked; the remainder is of unknown origin. The sample table shows some 87,000 clones, and 96% are seen once. The biggest ten clones account for about 0.31% of the sample. The sequencing sample was made of T cells isolated from PBMCs. The receptors were gathered from a human donor in good health.

V and J are TRBV13 and TRBJ2-1; 10 bases are a match to TRBD2. CDR3 length: 16 amino acids. Trimming at V came to 0 bases and at J to 7 bases, leaving 6 bases not matched to a gene. Germline V gives CDR1 PRHDT, CDR2 FYEKMQ (reference sequence). This chain's CDR3 is CASSLGPGTSVNEQFF. As DNA, the CDR3 is TGTGCCAGCAGCTTAGGCCCCGGGACTAGCGTGAATGAGCAGTTCTTC.

The chain recombines TRBV19 with TRBJ2-3; 7 bases are shared with TRBD1. Germline loops: CDR1 LNHDA, CDR2 SQIVND (reference sequence). The CDR3 loop spans 15 amino acids. V was clipped by 6 bases and J by 5 bases; unmatched bases: 11. The CDR3 protein is CASRSRDRLLDTQYF. The DNA for the CDR3 is TGTGCCAGTAGATCCAGGGACAGATTATTAGATACGCAGTATTTT.

The rearrangement joins TRBV29-1 to TRBJ1-1; no clear D gene. The CDR3 extends over 13 amino acids. Looked up from germline, CDR1 is SQVTM and CDR2 is ANQGSEA. Trimming took off 2 bases at V and 7 bases at J, with 14 bases between the two ends. The CDR3 coding sequence is TGCAGCGTTGAACGGGATGGAATGGGTGAAGCTTTCTTT. Protein product: CSVERDGMGEAFF. The full variable domain, its missing parts supplied by reference TRBV29-1 and TRBJ1-1, is SAVISQKPSRDICQRGTSLTIQCQVDSQVTMMFWYRQQPGQSLTLIATANQGSEATYESGFVIDKFPISRPNLTFSTLTVSNMSPEDSSIYLCSVERDGMGEAFFGQGTRLTVV.

V is TRBV5-6 and J is TRBJ2-3, with D possibly matching TRBD1 (5 bases). V was trimmed by 4 bases and J by 7 bases, leaving 10 bases between them. Germline assignment: CDR1 SGHDT and CDR2 YYEEEE. The CDR3 covers 12 residues. The CDR3 sequence is CASSDPGYTQYF. In DNA form, the CDR3 reads TGTGCCAGCAGCGACCCAGGGTATACGCAGTATTTT.

The rearrangement joins TRBV9 to TRBJ2-7; D is possibly TRBD2 (5 bases). Looked up from germline, CDR1 is SGDLS and CDR2 is YYNGEE. The CDR3 runs 14 residues. V lost 0 bases and J 3 bases, leaving 10 bases between the germline ends. CDR3 nucleotides: TGTGCCAGCAGCGTAGGAGCGGACCACTACGAGCAGTACTTC. Translating it yields CASSVGADHYEQYF.

The rearrangement links TRBV14 to TRBJ2-5; 9 bases agree with TRBD2. V trimming: 0 bases; J trimming: 1 base; junction bases outside the gene matches: 3. Germline V gene sequence: CDR1 SGHDN, CDR2 FVKESK. CDR3 length equals 16 residues. DNA for the CDR3: TGTGCCAGCAGCCAAGAATTACTAGCGGGCCAAGAGACCCAGTACTTC. Its protein product is CASSQELLAGQETQYF.

This sequence joins TRBV9 and TRBJ2-3; 7 nucleotides align to TRBD1. The V gene end was trimmed by 4 bases and the J gene end by 2 bases; junction bases not matched to a gene: 10. The germline CDR1 and CDR2 sequences are SGDLS and YYNGEE. The CDR3 is made up of 16 amino acids. The CDR3 region is CASSKTTGLFTDTQYF. In nucleotides, the CDR3 is TGTGCCAGCAGCAAAACGACAGGGCTGTTCACAGATACGCAGTATTTT.

The chain is built from TRBV6-1 and TRBJ1-2; D possibly corresponds to TRBD1 (5 bases). This CDR3 spans 14 amino acids. The V and J ends lost 2 bases and 7 bases respectively, with 14 bases between them. The germline V gene has CDR1 MNHNS and CDR2 SASEGT. This CDR3 is CASSELDSVGGYTF. In DNA, the CDR3 is TGTGCCAGCAGTGAACTTGACAGCGTGGGTGGCTACACCTTC.

Written as DNA, the CDR3 is TGTGCCAGCAGCTTAGGGGCAGGGTCGCTCTATAACTATGGCTACACCTTC. Its translation is CASSLGAGSLYNYGYTF. V gene TRBV13 combines with J gene TRBJ1-2; D possibly corresponds to TRBD1 (5 bases). Germline CDR1 is PRHDT and CDR2 is FYEKMQ (reference sequence). V shed 0 bases and J shed 1 base, with 15 bases lying between them. The CDR3 extends over 17 amino acids.

The chain carries TRBV19 and TRBJ2-7, with 8 bases matching TRBD2. The germline gives CDR1 LNHDA, CDR2 SQIVND (reference sequence). The J segment lost 7 bases and the V segment lost 4 bases, leaving 6 bases of the junction unmatched. This CDR3 is 13 amino acids long. CDR3 amino acids: CASSTGLAVEQYF. The CDR3 nucleotides read TGTGCCAGTAGTACCGGACTAGCAGTGGAGCAGTACTTC. The entire variable domain, with the rest obtained from reference TRBV19 and TRBJ2-7, is as follows: DGGITQSPKYLFRKEGQNVTLSCEQNLNHDAMYWYRQDPGQGLRLIYYSQIVNDFQKGDIAEGYSVSREKKESFPLTVTSAQKNPTAFYLCASSTGLAVEQYFGPGTRLTVT.

The CDR3 loop reads CASSRSGGKAYEQYF. CDR3 nucleotide sequence: TGTGCCAGCAGCCGGAGCGGGGGAAAAGCCTACGAGCAGTACTTC. The chain carries TRBV9 and TRBJ2-7; 8 bases are shared with TRBD2. The CDR3 has 15 amino acids. CDR1 and CDR2 (germline): SGDLS, YYNGEE. The V gene end was trimmed by 4 bases and the J gene end by 2 bases; junction bases not matched to a gene: 8.

The chain couples TRBV6-1 to TRBJ2-1; 11 bases are a match to TRBD2. The CDR3 sequence is 15 residues long. Per germline, CDR1 MNHNS and CDR2 SASEGT. The V gene end was trimmed by 4 bases and the J gene end by 1 base; junction bases not matched to a gene: 0. Written as DNA, the CDR3 is TGTGCCAGCAGTGCTAGCGGGAGGTCCTACAATGAGCAGTTCTTC. It translates to CASSASGRSYNEQFF.

This clone was recorded once. The chain carries TRBV27 and TRBJ2-1, with 7 bases identical to TRBD2. V gave up 2 bases and J gave up 12 bases; unmatched junction bases: 4. The CDR3 runs 12 residues. Per the germline V gene, CDR1 is MNHEY and CDR2 is SMNVEV (reference sequence). The CDR3 DNA is TGTGCCAGCAGTTTACGAACGGGAGGGCAGTTCTTC. Its protein is CASSLRTGGQFF.

This clone was seen just once. The chain links TRBV5-1 to TRBJ1-2; perhaps TRBD1 as D (6 bases). CDR3 length equals 14 residues. Trimming took 0 bases from V and 6 from J, leaving 12 bases between them. Germline V CDR1 and CDR2: SGHRS, YFSETQ. CDR3 protein: CASSLDRELDGYTF. The CDR3 region has the DNA TGCGCCAGCAGCTTGGACAGGGAGTTGGATGGCTACACCTTC.

The chain combines TRBV7-6 with TRBJ2-7, with 7 bases lining up with TRBD2. Trimming removed 1 base from V and 8 bases from J; junction bases left unmatched: 2. Per the germline V gene, CDR1 is SGHVS and CDR2 is FNYEAQ. This CDR3 is 12 amino acids long. The CDR3 sequence: CASSLGREKQYF. CDR3 sequence (DNA): TGTGCCAGCAGCTTAGGGCGGGAGAAGCAGTACTTC.

This clone has just a few counts. The CDR3 sequence is CASSYSARRNTEAFF. Written as DNA, the CDR3 is TGTGCCAGCAGTTACTCCGCCCGGAGGAACACTGAAGCTTTCTTT. This sequence joins TRBV6-6 and TRBJ1-1; D not resolved. This CDR3 is 15 amino acids long. Germline lookup yields CDR1 MNHNY and CDR2 SVGAGI (reference sequence). V lost 0 bases and J lost 1, with 9 bases in between.

This chain joins TRBV6-1 and TRBJ1-2, with 7 bases that match TRBD1. The CDR3 is made up of 14 amino acids. The germline gives CDR1 MNHNS, CDR2 SASEGT. Trimming cost V 3 bases and J 4 bases; bases outside gene matches: 5. CDR3 protein: CASSDPGQTYGYTF. DNA of the CDR3: TGTGCCAGCAGTGATCCGGGACAGACCTATGGCTACACCTTC.

The chain links TRBV2 to TRBJ1-5, with TRBD1 identical over 8 bases. This CDR3 region has 13 residues. Germline V gives CDR1 SNHLY, CDR2 FYNNEI. V shed 9 bases and J 7 bases; nucleotides not matched to a gene: 8. The CDR3 DNA sequence: TGTGCCAGTGGTGGACAGGGCAGACAGCCCCAGCATTTT. Translation gives CASGGQGRQPQHF.

This chain joins TRBV6-1 and TRBJ2-1, with 7 nucleotides matching TRBD1. The CDR3 runs to 13 residues. The ends lost 9 bases at V and 4 bases at J; junction bases unmatched: 6. CDR1 is MNHNS, CDR2 SASEGT, per germline. The CDR3 DNA follows: TGTGCCAGTGGTCCACAGGGGTACAATGAGCAGTTCTTC. Translated, it gives CASGPQGYNEQFF.

The chain combines TRBV5-6 with TRBJ2-2; 11 bases are a match to TRBD1. The CDR3 loop spans 17 amino acids. The V segment lost 7 bases and the J segment 6 bases; nucleotides outside the gene matches: 14. Germline assignment: CDR1 SGHDT and CDR2 YYEEEE. CDR3 amino acids: CASEGTGGLRSAGELFF. CDR3 in DNA: TGTGCCAGCGAGGGGACAGGGGGTCTTAGGTCGGCCGGGGAGCTGTTTTTT. The variable domain in full, with the rest retrieved from reference TRBV5-6 and TRBJ2-2, is DAGVTQSPTHLIKTRGQQVTLRCSPKSGHDTVSWYQQALGQGPQFIFQYYEEEERQRGNFPDRFSGHQFPNYSSELNVNALLLGDSALYLCASEGTGGLRSAGELFFGEGSRLTVL.

The genes are TRBV7-2 and TRBJ2-1; TRBD2 matches at 8 bases. Germline V gene lookup returns CDR1 SGHTA and CDR2 FQGNSA. J lost 10 bases, V lost 2 bases, and 13 bases had no gene match. The CDR3 contains 16 residues. The CDR3 loop reads CASSLKSSGYGMEQFF. CDR3 coding DNA: TGTGCCAGCAGCTTAAAGTCTAGCGGGTATGGGATGGAGCAGTTCTTC. The whole variable domain, filled in from reference TRBV7-2 and TRBJ2-1, reads GAGVSQSPSNKVTEKGKDVELRCDPISGHTALYWYRQSLGQGLEFLIYFQGNSAPDKSGLPSDRFSAERTGGSVSTLTIQRTQQEDSAVYLCASSLKSSGYGMEQFFGPGTRLTVL.